These 15 T cell receptor beta chains were sequenced from one sample in a study of CD4 T cells in relation to SARS-CoV-2 and coronaviruses. TCRdb's copy holds only in-frame clones and misses some; the assay was immunoSEQ multiplex PCR. Among tens of thousands of clones listed, 60% to 80% were seen once. Their antigen targets remain unknown. CD4+ T cells from unexposed donors were obtained before the COVID-19 pandemic (2011-2018). After about 10 days of culture, CD4+ T cells were isolated. Sequenced material: CD4+ T cells from PBMCs, cultured in vitro. The receptors here all came from a human donor in good health.

This chain links TRBV12-3 or TRBV12-4 with TRBJ1-2, with unresolved D. This CDR3 spans 13 amino acids. Trimming took 4 bases from V and 2 from J, leaving 8 bases between them. CDR3 in amino acids: CASSSRMNYGYTF. The CDR3 DNA reads TGTGCCAGCAGTTCCCGGATGAACTATGGCTACACCTTC.

CDR3 nucleotide sequence: TGTGCCAGCAACTCGGACACAGATACGCAGTATTTT. Residues: CASNSDTDTQYF. V gene TRBV9 combines with J gene TRBJ2-3, with D hard to call. The CDR3 covers 12 residues. Per germline, CDR1 SGDLS and CDR2 YYNGEE. V gave up 6 bases and J gave up 2 bases, with 7 bases separating them. The full variable domain, in which reference TRBV9 and TRBJ2-3 provide the parts outside the CDR3, is DSGVTQTPKHLITATGQRVTLRCSPRSGDLSVYWYQQSLDQGLQFLIQYYNGEERAKGNILERFSAQQFPDLHSELNLSSLELGDSALYFCASNSDTDTQYFGPGTRLTVL.

The CDR3, as DNA: TGTGCCAGCAGTTACGTCGGGGGGCCCGCCGGGGAGCTGTTTTTT. It translates to CASSYVGGPAGELFF. The V gene is TRBV6-5, the J gene TRBJ2-2; possibly TRBD2 for D (7 bases). The V end lost 2 bases, the J end lost 6 bases, and 13 bases lay between the germline ends. Germline V gene lookup returns CDR1 MNHEY and CDR2 SVGAGI. The length of the CDR3 is 15 residues.

The J gene is TRBJ1-2, the V gene TRBV4-1, with D perhaps matching TRBD1 (5 bases). The CDR3 length is 13 residues. CDR1 MGHRA and CDR2 YSYEKL come from the germline V gene. V lost 1 base and J lost 7, with 10 bases in between. CDR3 in DNA: TGCGCCAGCAGCCAAGGAGGGGCGCGTGGCTACACCTTC. Residues: CASSQGGARGYTF.

This clone has more than one count but fewer than ten. The V and J genes are TRBV7-3 and TRBJ2-1, with 7 nucleotides matching TRBD1. Germline loops: CDR1 SGHTA, CDR2 FQGTGA. After removal of 3 bases from V and 9 bases from J, the junction contained 11 bases not matched to a gene. CDR3 length equals 15 residues. CDR3 protein: CASSFGGQLGSEQFF. The CDR3 DNA sequence: TGTGCCAGCAGCTTTGGGGGACAGCTTGGTTCTGAGCAGTTCTTC.

The chain uses TRBV28 and TRBJ2-1; 7 bases align to TRBD2. This CDR3 has 15 amino acids. CDR1 MDHEN and CDR2 SYDVKM come from the germline V gene. J was trimmed by 7 bases and V by 6 bases; bases with no gene match: 12. The CDR3 coding sequence is TGTGCCAGCAGCCGATGGGCGGGAGCGGGAAATGAGCAGTTCTTC. Amino acid sequence: CASSRWAGAGNEQFF. The full variable domain, its missing parts supplied by reference TRBV28 and TRBJ2-1, is DVKVTQSSRYLVKRTGEKVFLECVQDMDHENMFWYRQDPGLGLRLIYFSYDVKMKEKGDIPEGYSVSREKKERFSLILESASTNQTSMYLCASSRWAGAGNEQFFGPGTRLTVL.

This sequence joins TRBV5-1 and TRBJ2-7, with TRBD1 matching over 8 bases. Germline assignment: CDR1 SGHRS and CDR2 YFSETQ. The CDR3 is made up of 15 amino acids. V lost 0 bases, J lost 5 bases, and 7 bases stayed unmatched. This CDR3 reads CASSLGGATGDEQYF. In DNA form, the CDR3 reads TGCGCCAGCAGCTTGGGAGGGGCGACAGGGGACGAGCAGTACTTC.

V and J are TRBV6-5 and TRBJ1-5, with 10 bases lining up with TRBD1. Trimming cost V 6 bases and J 6 bases; bases outside gene matches: 8. This CDR3 contains 15 residues. Germline CDR1 MNHEY, CDR2 SVGAGI. The CDR3 loop reads CASRTPGQGSQPQHF. As DNA, the CDR3 is TGTGCCAGCAGAACCCCGGGACAGGGGAGTCAGCCCCAGCATTTT.

The chain is built from TRBV12-3 or TRBV12-4 and TRBJ1-5; D perhaps matches TRBD1 (5 bases). The V end was cut by 3 bases, the J end by 7 bases, with 10 bases between. CDR3 size: 13 residues. CDR3 sequence reads: CASSFNQGQPQHF. CDR3 nucleotides: TGTGCCAGCAGTTTCAATCAGGGACAGCCCCAGCATTTT.

J is TRBJ2-5 and V is TRBV10-2, with no clear D. The CDR3 has 16 amino acids. The V end was cut by 2 bases, the J end by 4 bases, with 17 bases between. The germline CDR1 and CDR2 sequences are WSHSY and SAAADI. The CDR3 DNA is TGCGCCAGCAGTGAGGGGGTGGGGTCCCCCCGAGAGACCCAGTACTTC. It specifies CASSEGVGSPRETQYF.

This rearrangement joins TRBV19 to TRBJ2-1; 7 bases fit TRBD1. This CDR3 is built from 12 residues. Germline loops: CDR1 LNHDA, CDR2 SQIVND (reference sequence). Unmatched junction bases numbered 0, after V lost 4 bases and J lost 6 bases. The CDR3 sequence is CASSTGGNEQFF. For the CDR3, the DNA is TGTGCCAGTAGTACAGGGGGCAATGAGCAGTTCTTC.

This clone was detected once. Written as DNA, the CDR3 is TGTGCCAGCAGCTACCGGACTAGCGTCTCCTACGAGCAGTACTTC. It is translated as CASSYRTSVSYEQYF. The chain combines TRBV7-8 with TRBJ2-7, with 9 bases identical to TRBD2. The germline V gene encodes CDR1 SGHVS and CDR2 FQNEAQ. This CDR3 is built from 15 residues. The trim removed 4 bases at V and 0 bases at J, leaving 4 bases unmatched.

The chain links TRBV18 to TRBJ2-5, with D uncertain. CDR3 length: 15 residues. Looked up from germline, CDR1 is KGHSH and CDR2 is LQKENI. V was clipped by 2 bases and J by 0 bases, with 10 bases between them. The CDR3 loop reads CASSPSLTDQETQYF. The CDR3 region has the DNA TGTGCCAGCTCACCATCTCTCACAGACCAAGAGACCCAGTACTTC.

V usage is TRBV6-5 and J usage is TRBJ2-7; perhaps D is TRBD1 or TRBD2 (5 bases each). V was trimmed by 8 bases and J by 6 bases, leaving 14 bases between them. CDR3 length equals 12 residues. Germline values: CDR1 MNHEY, CDR2 SVGAGI. This CDR3 is CASEGYQGEQYF. CDR3 DNA: TGTGCCAGCGAGGGTTATCAGGGCGAGCAGTACTTC.

V and J are TRBV5-1 and TRBJ1-4, with no clear D. CDR3 size: 14 residues. Germline CDR1 is SGHRS and CDR2 is YFSETQ. V was cut by 0 bases and J by 8 bases, with 11 bases left in between. The CDR3 spells CASSLDISSEKLFF. CDR3 nucleotides: TGCGCCAGCAGCTTGGACATTTCCAGCGAAAAACTGTTTTTT. The full variable domain, in which reference TRBV5-1 and TRBJ1-4 provide the parts outside the CDR3, is KAGVTQTPRYLIKTRGQQVTLSCSPISGHRSVSWYQQTPGQGLQFLFEYFSETQRNKGNFPGRFSGRQFSNSRSEMNVSTLELGDSALYLCASSLDISSEKLFFGSGTQLSVL.